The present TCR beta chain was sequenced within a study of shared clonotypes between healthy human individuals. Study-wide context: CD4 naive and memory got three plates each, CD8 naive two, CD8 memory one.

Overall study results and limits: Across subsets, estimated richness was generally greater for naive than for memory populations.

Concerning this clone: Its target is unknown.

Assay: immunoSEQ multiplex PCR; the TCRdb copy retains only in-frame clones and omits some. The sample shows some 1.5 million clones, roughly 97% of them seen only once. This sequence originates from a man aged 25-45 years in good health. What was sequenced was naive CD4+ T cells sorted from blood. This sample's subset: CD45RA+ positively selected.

The CDR3 protein is CASRQGQAYNEQFF. CDR3 DNA sequence: TGCGCCAGCAGACAGGGACAGGCATACAATGAGCAGTTCTTC. This sequence joins TRBV5-1 and TRBJ2-1, with 8 bases that match TRBD1. The germline V gene has CDR1 SGHRS and CDR2 YFSETQ. The CDR3 runs 14 residues. The junction had 5 bases not matched to a gene; V was cut back by 5 bases and J by 4 bases.